This paragraph covers one T cell receptor (beta chain) sequence. Its antigen remains unidentified. This entry belongs to a study of shared clonotypes between healthy human individuals. Study-wide points: Larger estimated richness was generally seen in naive subsets than in memory subsets.

Subsets obtained from CD4+ cells comprised CD45RA+ naive and CD45RA-negative memory cells. CDR3 length: 16 amino acids. The germline gives CDR1 MGHRA, CDR2 YSYEKL. V lost 1 base to trimming and J lost 0 bases; unmatched junction nucleotides: 4. The protocol was immunoSEQ multiplex PCR, while the TCRdb copy is restricted to in-frame clones and leaves out a portion. The sample includes over 2 million clones, 90% to 95% of them seen just once. The sequence came from a man in his late teens or twenties in good health. Sequencing was carried out using naive CD4+ T cells sorted from blood. Subset of the sample: CD45RA+ positively selected. The V call is TRBV4-1, the J call TRBJ2-3; 7 nucleotides line up with TRBD2. The CDR3 loop is CASSQGAGVSTDTQYF. The CDR3 nucleotides read TGCGCCAGCAGCCAAGGTGCGGGGGTCAGCACAGATACGCAGTATTTT.